This TCR beta chain was sequenced for a study of cytomegalovirus exposure and HLA in healthy donors. Study-wide results and caveats: The authors later linked a missense DCLRE1C variant to TCR beta V- and J-gene trimming.

Primers included in the PCR were 60 Vbeta and 13 Jbeta primers. Sequencing was performed with immunoSEQ multiplex PCR; in TCRdb, only in-frame clones are kept and a portion is missing. The profile shows about 180,000 clones, less than 80% of them singletons. This clone came up a few times. What it binds is not known. CDR3 length equals 15 residues. Germline lookup yields CDR1 MNHNY and CDR2 SVGAGI (reference sequence). The V segment lost 6 bases and the J segment 2 bases; nucleotides outside the gene matches: 3. The chain carries TRBV6-6 and TRBJ2-2; 10 positions agree with TRBD2. Sequences were obtained from PBMCs. This TCR was recovered from a woman between 40 and 50 years old in good health and CMV-seronegative. CDR3 sequence: CASSPSGRNTGELFF. CDR3 bases: TGTGCCAGCAGCCCTAGCGGGAGAAACACCGGGGAGCTGTTTTTT.